Following are 21 T cell receptor beta chains from one sample sequenced in a study of shared clonotypes between healthy human individuals. TCRdb keeps only in-frame clones here, not all; method: immunoSEQ multiplex PCR. This sample carries a few million clones, around 90% of them seen once, and the ten largest clones take roughly 0.14%. The specimen sequenced was naive CD4+ T cells sorted from blood. As for subset: CD45RA+ positively selected. These receptors were obtained from a young man in good health.

CDR3 region: CASSLGGEYEQYF. The CDR3, as DNA: TGTGCCAGCAGCTTAGGGGGGGAATACGAGCAGTACTTC. The rearrangement uses TRBV7-2 and TRBJ2-7; possibly TRBD2 for D (6 bases). Germline V gives CDR1 SGHTA, CDR2 FQGNSA. The CDR3 is 13 amino acids. V lost 1 base to trimming and J lost 4 bases, with 8 bases between them. The full variable domain, completed using reference TRBV7-2 and TRBJ2-7, is GAGVSQSPSNKVTEKGKDVELRCDPISGHTALYWYRQSLGQGLEFLIYFQGNSAPDKSGLPSDRFSAERTGGSVSTLTIQRTQQEDSAVYLCASSLGGEYEQYFGPGTRLTVT.

CDR3 DNA sequence: TGTGCCAGCTCAAAAACTTCCGGGGACGAAAAACTGTTTTTT. Encoded protein: CASSKTSGDEKLFF. This chain joins TRBV18 and TRBJ1-4; D is perhaps TRBD1 (5 bases). The V and J ends lost 5 bases and 8 bases respectively, with 15 bases between them. Per the germline V gene, CDR1 is KGHSH and CDR2 is LQKENI. The CDR3 is 14 residues long. The whole variable domain, filled in from reference TRBV18 and TRBJ1-4, reads NAGVMQNPRHLVRRRGQEARLRCSPMKGHSHVYWYRQLPEEGLKFMVYLQKENIIDESGMPKERFSAEFPKEGPSILRIQQVVRGDSAAYFCASSKTSGDEKLFFGSGTQLSVL.

The chain is built from TRBV5-8 and TRBJ2-4, with D possibly TRBD2 on 5 matching bases. This CDR3 is built from 19 residues. V shed 4 bases and J shed 1 base, with 24 bases lying between them. The germline V gene encodes CDR1 SGHTS and CDR2 YDEGEE. The CDR3 nucleotides read TGTGCCAGCAGCCGGGGAAGTAAACTAAGTCAAGGGGCCAAAAACATTCAGTACTTC. Translation gives CASSRGSKLSQGAKNIQYF.

The rearrangement joins TRBV30 to TRBJ2-3; D gene ambiguous. This CDR3 is 13 amino acids long. V dropped 4 bases and J dropped 8 bases, with 16 bases sitting between them. CDR1 and CDR2 (germline): GTSNPN, SVGIG (reference sequence). The CDR3 DNA follows: TGTGCCTGGACAAAATCAGTCCCGGTTACGCAGTATTTT. This gives the protein CAWTKSVPVTQYF.

This chain connects TRBV11-2 to TRBJ2-7; no clear D. This CDR3 spans 14 amino acids. Trimming left V 3 bases short and J 0 bases short, with 9 bases between. From germline, CDR1 is SGHAT and CDR2 FQNNGV. CDR3 region: CASSFLHSSYEQYF. The DNA of the CDR3 is TGTGCCAGCAGCTTTTTACATAGCTCCTACGAGCAGTACTTC.

The rearrangement joins TRBV6-5 to TRBJ1-5; D is unclear. Germline lookup yields CDR1 MNHEY and CDR2 SVGAGI. This CDR3 has 13 residues. The V gene lost 4 bases and the J gene lost 5 bases, with 9 bases spanning the gap. The CDR3: CASSSPEDQPQHF. The CDR3 bases are TGTGCCAGCAGTTCCCCAGAGGATCAGCCCCAGCATTTT.

The chain has TRBV18 and TRBJ1-4, with D tentatively TRBD1 (5 bases). Trimming took 6 bases from V and 3 from J, leaving 11 bases between them. Germline V gene data show CDR1 as KGHSH and CDR2 as LQKENI. The CDR3 is made up of 14 amino acids. CDR3 sequence: CASSRGASNEKLFF. CDR3 in DNA: TGTGCCAGCTCCCGCGGGGCATCTAATGAAAAACTGTTTTTT. The full variable domain, rest sourced from reference TRBV18 and TRBJ1-4, is NAGVMQNPRHLVRRRGQEARLRCSPMKGHSHVYWYRQLPEEGLKFMVYLQKENIIDESGMPKERFSAEFPKEGPSILRIQQVVRGDSAAYFCASSRGASNEKLFFGSGTQLSVL.

The chain links TRBV27 to TRBJ2-3; TRBD2 aligns across 7 bases. V lost 6 bases, J lost 6 bases, and 9 bases stayed unmatched. CDR3 size: 14 residues. Looked up from germline, CDR1 is MNHEY and CDR2 is SMNVEV (reference sequence). The CDR3 sequence is CASSPAGLSDTQYF. The DNA of the CDR3 is TGTGCCAGCAGCCCAGCGGGACTGTCGGATACGCAGTATTTT.

The rearrangement links TRBV27 to TRBJ1-1; perhaps TRBD1 as D (5 bases). Germline V CDR1 and CDR2: MNHEY, SMNVEV (reference sequence). The CDR3 runs to 14 residues. V was clipped by 6 bases and J by 1 base, with 12 bases between them. CDR3: CASSDTTGNTEAFF. CDR3 coding DNA: TGTGCCAGCAGCGATACAACAGGGAACACTGAAGCTTTCTTT.

In this sample, this clone turned up once. The rearrangement uses TRBV5-4 and TRBJ1-2, with 7 bases that match TRBD1. Per the germline V gene, CDR1 is SGHNT and CDR2 is YYREEE (reference sequence). J gave up 1 base and V 2 bases, and 2 bases lay outside the gene matches. The CDR3 sequence is 14 residues long. CDR3 nucleotides: TGTGCCAGCAGCTTCGACAGGGTTAACTATGGCTACACCTTC. Protein sequence: CASSFDRVNYGYTF.

The V and J genes are TRBV6-1 and TRBJ1-1, with D unresolved. This CDR3 comprises 13 residues. Germline V CDR1 and CDR2: MNHNS, SASEGT. Trimming took off 7 bases at V and 3 bases at J, with 12 bases between the two ends. The CDR3: CASKGVAYTEAFF. The CDR3 DNA is TGTGCCAGCAAAGGTGTCGCCTACACTGAAGCTTTCTTT.

Here the CDR3 reads CASSSGTGVDNEQFF. The CDR3 coding sequence is TGCGCCAGCAGCTCCGGGACAGGGGTGGATAATGAGCAGTTCTTC. This chain connects TRBV5-1 to TRBJ2-1; 10 bases fit TRBD1. The V gene end was trimmed by 3 bases and the J gene end by 7 bases; junction bases not matched to a gene: 7. Germline values: CDR1 SGHRS, CDR2 YFSETQ. The CDR3 consists of 15 residues.

V gene TRBV6-4 combines with J gene TRBJ2-1; the D gene is possibly TRBD1 (6 bases). In germline, CDR1 is MRHNA, CDR2 SNTAGT. The germline V and J ends were trimmed by 2 bases and 0 bases, with 8 bases remaining between them. This CDR3 contains 15 residues. In DNA form, the CDR3 reads TGTGCCAGCAGTGACGACAGGAGCTCCTACAATGAGCAGTTCTTC. Residues: CASSDDRSSYNEQFF.

V and J are TRBV9 and TRBJ1-1; D ambiguous. V dropped 7 bases and J dropped 1 base, with 14 bases sitting between them. There are 14 residues in the CDR3. Germline assignment: CDR1 SGDLS and CDR2 YYNGEE. Here the CDR3 reads CASGSRPGNTEAFF. The CDR3 nucleotides read TGTGCCAGCGGATCCCGTCCGGGGAACACTGAAGCTTTCTTT.

This clone is a singleton in its sample. The chain employs TRBV11-2 and TRBJ2-2; 11 bases align to TRBD2. Per the germline V gene, CDR1 is SGHAT and CDR2 is FQNNGV. Germline trimming cut 6 bases from V and 7 bases from J; bases unmatched to any gene: 7. This CDR3 comprises 15 residues. CDR3 region: CASRSSGRGVGELFF. CDR3 DNA sequence: TGTGCCAGCAGGAGTAGCGGGAGGGGGGTCGGGGAGCTGTTTTTT.

The chain joins TRBV30 to TRBJ2-6, with 14 bases fitting TRBD2. V dropped 0 bases and J dropped 1; count of bases not matched to a gene: 8. Germline CDR1 and CDR2: GTSNPN and SVGIG (reference sequence). This CDR3 contains 20 residues. CDR3: CAWSVARTSGRRSGANVLTF. CDR3 coding DNA: TGTGCCTGGAGTGTAGCCAGGACTAGCGGGAGGAGGTCTGGGGCCAACGTCCTGACTTTC. The full variable domain, with the rest looked up from reference TRBV30 and TRBJ2-6, is SQTIHQWPATLVQPVGSPLSLECTVEGTSNPNLYWYRQAAGRGLQLLFYSVGIGQISSEVPQNLSASRPQDRQFILSSKKLLLSDSGFYLCAWSVARTSGRRSGANVLTFGAGSRLTVL.

V gene TRBV7-2 combines with J gene TRBJ2-2; 13 positions agree with TRBD2. Germline assignment: CDR1 SGHTA and CDR2 FQGNSA. V lost 3 bases and J lost 4; bases outside the gene matches: 2. The CDR3 consists of 16 residues. The CDR3 here is CASSFTSGRGTGELFF. In DNA, the CDR3 is TGTGCCAGCAGCTTCACTAGCGGGAGGGGCACCGGGGAGCTGTTTTTT.

The chain recombines TRBV6-1 with TRBJ2-3; D not resolved. The CDR3 length is 15 residues. V lost 2 bases and J lost 6, with 15 bases in between. CDR1 is MNHNS and CDR2 is SASEGT in the germline V gene. DNA for the CDR3: TGTGCCAGCAGTGAATTAGTCGGCTTTAGGGATACGCAGTATTTT. This codes for CASSELVGFRDTQYF.

The chain carries TRBV29-1 and TRBJ2-2, with D unclear. This CDR3 contains 13 residues. In germline, CDR1 is SQVTM, CDR2 ANQGSEA. V dropped 6 bases and J dropped 3 bases, with 11 bases sitting between them. The CDR3 region has the DNA TGCAGCGTCTTAATGTCGGACACCGGGGAGCTGTTTTTT. It codes for CSVLMSDTGELFF.

This sequence joins TRBV19 and TRBJ2-1; no clear D. This CDR3 spans 16 amino acids. The germline V gene has CDR1 LNHDA and CDR2 SQIVND (reference sequence). V was shortened by 4 bases and J by 6 bases, with 19 bases between the two germline ends. The CDR3 is CASSKPLDPLSNEQFF. The CDR3 nucleotides read TGTGCCAGTAGTAAACCCCTGGACCCCCTAAGCAATGAGCAGTTCTTC.

This rearrangement joins TRBV2 to TRBJ2-5, with D perhaps matching TRBD2 (7 bases). Deletions cut 7 bases from V and 2 bases from J, with 17 bases between. Germline assignment: CDR1 SNHLY and CDR2 FYNNEI. The CDR3 contains 15 residues. CDR3 loop: CASKKQGLLQETQYF. In DNA form, the CDR3 reads TGTGCCAGCAAGAAACAGGGACTATTACAAGAGACCCAGTACTTC.